This T cell receptor beta chain was recorded in a study of T-cell reconstitution after alpha-beta-depleted transplantation in children. Points from the study as a whole: In some patients, recipient T cells and intrathymic progenitors surviving conditioning explained high day-60 diversity. By about two months after transplant, alpha-beta T cells reportedly arose from several hundred graft clones that had expanded. Fresh T-cell production supplied most of the T-cell counts and diversity seen one year after transplant.

Unique molecular identifiers were incorporated during preparation of the TCRbeta library. TCRdb passed the PCR reads through MiXCR, listing each CDR3 protein once. The sample includes about 210,000 distinct CDR3 sequences, approximately 19% seen only once; the top ten take 40% to 50%. The CDR3 runs to 14 residues. Germline V gene sequence: CDR1 MNHEY, CDR2 SMNVEV (reference sequence). The V and J ends lost 9 bases and 6 bases respectively, with 19 bases between them. Remarks on this clonotype: The antigen remains unidentified.

The sample was PBMCs, mostly from graft donor cells, taken 360 days after TCRalphabeta/CD19-depleted stem cell transplant. The chain links TRBV27 to TRBJ2-3, with D perhaps TRBD2 (7 bases). This clonotype was sampled from a male patient between 2 and 10 years old who had a stem cell transplant for acute lymphoblastic leukemia, so the T cells may come from the graft donor. CDR3 amino acids: CASTLRGALDTQYF. CDR3 DNA sequence: TGTGCCAGTACGCTACGGGGGGCCCTTGATACGCAGTATTTT.